These 5 T cell receptor beta chains originate from one sample sequenced in a study of T cell changes during pregnancy in multiple sclerosis. TCRdb's table, derived via immunoSEQ multiplex PCR, lists solely in-frame clones and lacks some. The sample has tens of thousands of clones; more than 75% are singletons. The input for sequencing was CD8+ T cells from peripheral blood mononuclear cells, taken after pregnancy. The origin of the receptors is a female donor in good health, enrolled as a control in a pregnancy study.

The chain couples TRBV6-5 to TRBJ2-3; 12 bases align to TRBD2. The CDR3 has 15 amino acids. V shed 7 bases and J 6 bases; nucleotides not matched to a gene: 8. From germline, CDR1 is MNHEY and CDR2 SVGAGI. Here the CDR3 reads CASTPTSGGWDTQYF. CDR3 sequence (DNA): TGTGCCAGCACCCCAACTAGCGGGGGGTGGGATACGCAGTATTTT.

This rearrangement joins TRBV4-3 to TRBJ1-1, with 7 bases lining up with TRBD1. CDR3 length: 16 amino acids. CDR1 and CDR2 (germline): LGHNA, YSLEER. V dropped 0 bases and J dropped 5; count of bases not matched to a gene: 9. For the CDR3, the DNA is TGCGCCAGCAGCCAAGATCCAGGGGGGCGAAGAACTGAAGCTTTCTTT. It translates to CASSQDPGGRRTEAFF.

The DNA of the CDR3 is TGTGCCAGCTGGGTGGGGGGGCGAGAAAAACTGTTTTTT. The encoded protein is CASWVGGREKLFF. This chain connects TRBV6-6 to TRBJ1-4; perhaps TRBD1 as D (6 bases). V was cut by 8 bases and J by 8 bases, with 15 bases left in between. The CDR3 contains 13 residues. CDR1 and CDR2 (germline): MNHNY, SVGAGI (reference sequence).

The chain uses TRBV4-3 and TRBJ1-2; TRBD1 aligns across 7 bases. With V trimmed by 3 bases and J by 8 bases, 12 bases remained unmatched. The CDR3 totals 15 residues. Germline CDR1 is LGHNA and CDR2 is YSLEER. CDR3 DNA sequence: TGCGCCAGCAGCCACGATCGGTCAGGGGGTGGCGGCTACACCTTC. The encoded protein is CASSHDRSGGGGYTF.

The chain uses TRBV12-5 and TRBJ2-1, with 11 bases that match TRBD2. Germline lookup yields CDR1 LGHNT and CDR2 FRNRAP. The CDR3 sequence is 15 residues long. V trimming: 1 base; J trimming: 6 bases; junction bases outside the gene matches: 2. This CDR3 reads CASGLEGLAANEQFF. Here the CDR3 DNA reads TGTGCTAGTGGTTTGGAGGGACTAGCGGCCAATGAGCAGTTCTTC.